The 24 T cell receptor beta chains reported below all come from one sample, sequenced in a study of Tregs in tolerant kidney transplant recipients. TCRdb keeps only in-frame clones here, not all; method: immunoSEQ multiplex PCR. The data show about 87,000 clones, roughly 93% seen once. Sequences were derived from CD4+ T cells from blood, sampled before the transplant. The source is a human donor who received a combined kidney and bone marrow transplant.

The CDR3 is CASSEYRGYGYTF. In DNA, the CDR3 is TGTGCCAGCAGTGAATACAGGGGCTATGGCTACACCTTC. The genes are TRBV6-1 and TRBJ1-2; 7 bases line up with TRBD1. Germline V lookup: CDR1 MNHNS, CDR2 SASEGT. Germline trimming cut 2 bases from V and 4 bases from J; bases unmatched to any gene: 1. This CDR3 region has 13 residues.

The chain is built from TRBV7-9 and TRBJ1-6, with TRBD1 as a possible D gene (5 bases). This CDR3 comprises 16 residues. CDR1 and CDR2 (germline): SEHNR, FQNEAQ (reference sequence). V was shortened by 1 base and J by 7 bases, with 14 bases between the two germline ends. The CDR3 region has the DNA TGTGCCAGCAGCTTAGATGCGGGACGGTCCAATTCACCCCTCCACTTT. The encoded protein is CASSLDAGRSNSPLHF.

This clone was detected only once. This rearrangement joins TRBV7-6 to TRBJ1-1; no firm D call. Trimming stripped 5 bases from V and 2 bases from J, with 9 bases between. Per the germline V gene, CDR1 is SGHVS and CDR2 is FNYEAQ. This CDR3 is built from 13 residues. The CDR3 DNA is TGTGCCAGCAGCCAGACACCCAACACTGAAGCTTTCTTT. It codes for CASSQTPNTEAFF.

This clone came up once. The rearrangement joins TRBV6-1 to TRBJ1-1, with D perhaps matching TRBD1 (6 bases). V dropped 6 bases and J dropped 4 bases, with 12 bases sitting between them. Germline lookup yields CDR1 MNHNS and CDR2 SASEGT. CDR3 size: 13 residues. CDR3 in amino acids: CASSPIQGTEAFF. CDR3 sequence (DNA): TGTGCCAGCAGCCCAATACAGGGCACTGAAGCTTTCTTT.

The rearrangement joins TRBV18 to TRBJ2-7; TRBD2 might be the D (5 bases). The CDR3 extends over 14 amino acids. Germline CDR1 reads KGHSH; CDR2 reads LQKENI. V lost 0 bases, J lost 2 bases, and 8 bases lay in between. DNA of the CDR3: TGTGCCAGCTCACCACCATCGGGAACCTACGAGCAGTACTTC. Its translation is CASSPPSGTYEQYF.

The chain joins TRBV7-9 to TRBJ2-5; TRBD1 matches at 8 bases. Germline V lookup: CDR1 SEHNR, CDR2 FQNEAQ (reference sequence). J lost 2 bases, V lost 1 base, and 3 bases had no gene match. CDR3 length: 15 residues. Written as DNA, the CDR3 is TGTGCCAGCAGCTTAGTACAGGGGGGTCAAGAGACCCAGTACTTC. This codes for CASSLVQGGQETQYF.

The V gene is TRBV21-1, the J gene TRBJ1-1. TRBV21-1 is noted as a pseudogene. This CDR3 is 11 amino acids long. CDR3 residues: CASSIYVRAFF. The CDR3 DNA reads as TGTGCCAGCAGCATTTACGTTAGAGCTTTCTTT.

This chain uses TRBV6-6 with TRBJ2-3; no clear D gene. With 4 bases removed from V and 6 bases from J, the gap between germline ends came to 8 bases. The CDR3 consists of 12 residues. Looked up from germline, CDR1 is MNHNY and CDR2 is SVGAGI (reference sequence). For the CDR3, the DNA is TGTGCCAGCAGTTCCCAGGCGGATACGCAGTATTTT. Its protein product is CASSSQADTQYF.

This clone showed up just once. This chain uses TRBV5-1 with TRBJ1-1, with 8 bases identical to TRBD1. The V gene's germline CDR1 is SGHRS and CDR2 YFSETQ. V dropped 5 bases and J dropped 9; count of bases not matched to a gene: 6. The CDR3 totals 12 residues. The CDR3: CASSQDRDKAFF. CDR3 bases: TGCGCCAGCAGTCAGGACAGGGATAAAGCTTTCTTT.

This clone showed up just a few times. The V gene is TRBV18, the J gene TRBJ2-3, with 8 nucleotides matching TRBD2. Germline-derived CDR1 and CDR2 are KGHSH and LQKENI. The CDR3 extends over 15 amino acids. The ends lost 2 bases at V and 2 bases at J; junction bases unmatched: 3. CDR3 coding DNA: TGTGCCAGCTCACCAACGGGGGGGACCACAGATACGCAGTATTTT. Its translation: CASSPTGGTTDTQYF.

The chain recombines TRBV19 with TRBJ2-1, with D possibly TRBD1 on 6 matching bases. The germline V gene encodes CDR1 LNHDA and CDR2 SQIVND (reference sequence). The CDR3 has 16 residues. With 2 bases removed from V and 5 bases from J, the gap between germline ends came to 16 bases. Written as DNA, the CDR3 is TGTGCCAGTAGTATAATCGTGGCAGGGGCAGACAATGAGCAGTTCTTC. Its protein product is CASSIIVAGADNEQFF.

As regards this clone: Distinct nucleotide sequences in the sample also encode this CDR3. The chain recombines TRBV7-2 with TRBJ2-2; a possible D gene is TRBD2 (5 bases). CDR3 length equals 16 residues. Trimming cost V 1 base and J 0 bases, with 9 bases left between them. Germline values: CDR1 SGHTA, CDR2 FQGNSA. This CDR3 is CASSLVGGPNTGELFF. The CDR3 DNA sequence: TGTGCCAGCAGCTTAGTGGGCGGGCCGAACACCGGGGAGCTGTTTTTT.

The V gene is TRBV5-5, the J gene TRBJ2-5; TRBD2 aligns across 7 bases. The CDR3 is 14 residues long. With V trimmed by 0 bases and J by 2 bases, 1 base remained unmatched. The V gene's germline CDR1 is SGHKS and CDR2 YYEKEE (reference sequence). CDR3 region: CASSLASGQETQYF. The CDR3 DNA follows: TGTGCCAGCAGCTTGGCTAGCGGACAAGAGACCCAGTACTTC.

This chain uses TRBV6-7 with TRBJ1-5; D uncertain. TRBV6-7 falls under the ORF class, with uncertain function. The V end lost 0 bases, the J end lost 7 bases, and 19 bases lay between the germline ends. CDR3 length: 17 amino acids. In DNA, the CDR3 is TGTGCCAGCAGTTACTCGTTAAGTTCCAGCCCAGGACAGCCCCAGCATTTT. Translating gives CASSYSLSSSPGQPQHF.

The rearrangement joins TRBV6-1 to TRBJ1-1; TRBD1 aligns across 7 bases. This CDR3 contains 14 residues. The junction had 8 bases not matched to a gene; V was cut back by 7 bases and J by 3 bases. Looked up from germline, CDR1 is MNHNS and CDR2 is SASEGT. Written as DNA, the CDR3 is TGTGCCAGCACCTCGGGACAGACCCACACTGAAGCTTTCTTT. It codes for CASTSGQTHTEAFF.

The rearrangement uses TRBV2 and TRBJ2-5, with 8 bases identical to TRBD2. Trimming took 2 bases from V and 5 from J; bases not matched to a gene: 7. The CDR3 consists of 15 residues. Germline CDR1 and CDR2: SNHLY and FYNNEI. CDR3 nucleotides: TGTGCCAGCAGTGAAAGACCGGGACTAGGGGAGACCCAGTACTTC. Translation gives CASSERPGLGETQYF.

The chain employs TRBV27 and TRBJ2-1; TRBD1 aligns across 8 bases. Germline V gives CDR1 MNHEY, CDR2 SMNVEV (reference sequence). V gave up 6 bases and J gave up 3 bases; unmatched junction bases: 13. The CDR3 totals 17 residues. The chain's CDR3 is CASSLESTGVLYNEQFF. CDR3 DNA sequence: TGTGCCAGCAGCCTAGAGTCGACAGGGGTCCTCTACAATGAGCAGTTCTTC.

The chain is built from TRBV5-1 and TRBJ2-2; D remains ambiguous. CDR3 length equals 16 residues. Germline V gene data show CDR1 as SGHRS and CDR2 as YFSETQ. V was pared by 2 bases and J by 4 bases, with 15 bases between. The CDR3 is CASSFDPEESTGELFF. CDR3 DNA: TGCGCCAGCAGCTTTGATCCTGAGGAGAGCACCGGGGAGCTGTTTTTT.

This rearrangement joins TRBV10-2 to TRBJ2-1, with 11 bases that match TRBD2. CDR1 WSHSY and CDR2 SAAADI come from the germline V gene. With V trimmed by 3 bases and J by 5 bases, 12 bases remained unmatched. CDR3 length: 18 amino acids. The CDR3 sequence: CASSEMIAGGPRNNEQFF. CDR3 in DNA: TGCGCCAGCAGTGAAATGATAGCGGGAGGGCCACGAAACAATGAGCAGTTCTTC.

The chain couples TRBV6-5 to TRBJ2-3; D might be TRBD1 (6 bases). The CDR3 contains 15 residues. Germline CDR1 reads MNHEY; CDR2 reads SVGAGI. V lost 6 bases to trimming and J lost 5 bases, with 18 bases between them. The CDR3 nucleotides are TGTGCCAGCAGGGCAGGGGAGTTGAGGGTAGATACGCAGTATTTT. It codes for CASRAGELRVDTQYF.

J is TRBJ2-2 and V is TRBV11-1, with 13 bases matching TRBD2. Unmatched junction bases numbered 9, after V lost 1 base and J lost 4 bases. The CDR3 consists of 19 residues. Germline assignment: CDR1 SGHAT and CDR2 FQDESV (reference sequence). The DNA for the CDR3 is TGTGCCAGCAGCTTAGGCAGGGGACTAGCGGGATATGTCACCGGGGAGCTGTTTTTT. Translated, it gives CASSLGRGLAGYVTGELFF.

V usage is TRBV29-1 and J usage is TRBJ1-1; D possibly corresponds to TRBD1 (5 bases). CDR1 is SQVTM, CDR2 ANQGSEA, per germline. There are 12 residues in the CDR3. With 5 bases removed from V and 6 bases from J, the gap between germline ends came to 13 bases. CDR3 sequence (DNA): TGCAGCGTTACACAGGTGATGGCTGAAGCTTTCTTT. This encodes CSVTQVMAEAFF.

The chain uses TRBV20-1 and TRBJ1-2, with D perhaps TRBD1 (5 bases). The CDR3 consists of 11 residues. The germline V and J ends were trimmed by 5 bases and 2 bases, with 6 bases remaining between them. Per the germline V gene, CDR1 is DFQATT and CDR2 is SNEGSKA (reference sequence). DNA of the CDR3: TGCAGTGCTGGGGGGAACTATGGCTACACCTTC. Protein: CSAGGNYGYTF.

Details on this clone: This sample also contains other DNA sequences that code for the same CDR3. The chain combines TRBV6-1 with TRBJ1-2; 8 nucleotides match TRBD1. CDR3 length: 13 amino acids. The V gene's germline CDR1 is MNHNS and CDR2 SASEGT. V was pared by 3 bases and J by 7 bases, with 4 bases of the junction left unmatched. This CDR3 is CASSDRDRGGYTF. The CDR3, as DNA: TGTGCCAGCAGTGATCGAGACAGGGGTGGCTACACCTTC.